These 31 T cell receptor beta chains share one sample of origin, sequenced in a study of blood T cell repertoires in COVID-19. Generated by immunoSEQ multiplex PCR, the TCRdb table keeps only in-frame clones and is missing some. Seen here are fewer than 250,000 clones, around 84% observed once, and the top ten hold 20%. Sequenced sample: peripheral blood. These receptors originate from a human donor in a cohort sampled during active COVID-19.

The chain uses TRBV19 and TRBJ2-5, with D uncertain. Trimming shortened V by 9 bases and J by 1 base, and 18 bases separated the two germline ends. CDR1 and CDR2 (germline): LNHDA, SQIVND (reference sequence). This CDR3 region has 15 residues. As DNA, the CDR3 is TGTGCCAGCAGGTTCAAGTGGGCAGGCCAAGAGACCCAGTACTTC. It yields the protein CASRFKWAGQETQYF.

This chain connects TRBV18 to TRBJ1-5; TRBD1 is a possible D gene (6 bases). V shed 6 bases and J shed 6 bases, with 21 bases lying between them. This CDR3 is built from 16 residues. Germline V gene data show CDR1 as KGHSH and CDR2 as LQKENI. CDR3 sequence reads: CASSPQAQGLGQPQHF. Written as DNA, the CDR3 is TGTGCCAGCTCCCCCCAGGCACAGGGTTTGGGTCAGCCCCAGCATTTT.

V and J are TRBV27 and TRBJ1-1, with a possible D match to TRBD1 (6 bases). V lost 2 bases and J lost 9, with 7 bases in between. From germline, CDR1 is MNHEY and CDR2 SMNVEV (reference sequence). This CDR3 contains 11 residues. CDR3 DNA: TGTGCCAGCAGTTTACGGGACAAAGCTTTCTTT. This encodes CASSLRDKAFF.

The chain recombines TRBV2 with TRBJ2-1; 9 nucleotides line up with TRBD2. The CDR3 length is 13 residues. V was clipped by 8 bases and J by 6 bases; unmatched bases: 5. In germline, CDR1 is SNHLY, CDR2 FYNNEI. The DNA of the CDR3 is TGTGCCAGCTCTGGGACTAGCTTCAATGAGCAGTTCTTC. Translated: CASSGTSFNEQFF.

This clone showed up just once. This chain links TRBV21-1 with TRBJ1-4; the table's D call TRBD1 went unverified against the DNA. TRBV21-1 is deemed a pseudogene. The CDR3 totals 17 residues. The CDR3 protein is CASSKSGHGLYNEKLFF. The CDR3 nucleotides are TGTGCCAGCAGCAAATCAGGACACGGGCTTTATAATGAAAAACTGTTTTTT.

The J gene is TRBJ2-4, the V gene TRBV6-5; 12 nucleotides agree with TRBD1. The CDR3 covers 14 residues. Germline V gene data show CDR1 as MNHEY and CDR2 as SVGAGI. The trim removed 10 bases at V and 10 bases at J, leaving 11 bases unmatched. The CDR3 DNA reads TGTGCCATCGTTCGGGACAGGGGGCCACAAATTCAGTACTTC. This encodes CAIVRDRGPQIQYF.

The chain links TRBV4-1 to TRBJ2-3, with 9 bases aligning to TRBD2. Trimming cost V 1 base and J 9 bases; bases outside gene matches: 14. CDR3 size: 17 residues. The germline V gene has CDR1 MGHRA and CDR2 YSYEKL. The CDR3 loop is CASSQGWLAGLSGTQYF. CDR3 coding DNA: TGCGCCAGCAGCCAAGGATGGCTAGCGGGGTTGAGCGGGACGCAGTATTTT.

The chain links TRBV28 to TRBJ2-1; TRBD2 matches 12 bases. Germline CDR1 is MDHEN and CDR2 is SYDVKM. The CDR3 sequence is 15 residues long. J lost 3 bases, V lost 10 bases, and 7 bases had no gene match. This chain's CDR3 is CAISRGLAGYNEQFF. The CDR3 coding sequence is TGTGCCATATCCAGGGGACTAGCGGGCTACAATGAGCAGTTCTTC.

This rearrangement joins TRBV24-1 to TRBJ2-2; D possibly corresponds to TRBD1 (6 bases). The CDR3 is 12 amino acids. Trimming removed 8 bases at V and 5 bases at J, with 8 bases between. The V gene's germline CDR1 is KGHDR and CDR2 SFDVKD. CDR3: CATTRGTGELFF. In nucleotides, the CDR3 is TGTGCCACCACCAGGGGAACCGGGGAGCTGTTTTTT.

This chain uses TRBV5-1 with TRBJ1-1; no definite D call. V shed 0 bases and J shed 0 bases, with 18 bases lying between them. CDR1 SGHRS and CDR2 YFSETQ come from the germline V gene. CDR3 size: 18 residues. CDR3 bases: TGCGCCAGCAGCTTGGGGAGCCCCATAAGCAATATGAACACTGAAGCTTTCTTT. Translated, it gives CASSLGSPISNMNTEAFF.

The genes are TRBV15 and TRBJ2-1, with D uncertain. V gave up 3 bases and J gave up 5 bases, with 8 bases separating them. The CDR3 has 13 residues. The V gene's germline CDR1 is LNHNV and CDR2 YYDKDF (reference sequence). The CDR3 coding sequence is TGTGCCACCAGCAGCTACTTCAACAATGAGCAGTTCTTC. Protein sequence: CATSSYFNNEQFF. The entire variable domain, with the rest obtained from reference TRBV15 and TRBJ2-1, is as follows: DAMVIQNPRYQVTQFGKPVTLSCSQTLNHNVMYWYQQKSSQAPKLLFHYYDKDFNNEADTPDNFQSRRPNTSFCFLDIRSPGLGDTAMYLCATSSYFNNEQFFGPGTRLTVL.

V gene TRBV19 combines with J gene TRBJ1-6; D not resolved. Germline V gene lookup returns CDR1 LNHDA and CDR2 SQIVND (reference sequence). This CDR3 contains 15 residues. Trimming removed 3 bases from V and 10 bases from J, with 16 bases in between. The CDR3 loop reads CASSIGSGSQSPLHF. The CDR3 coding sequence is TGTGCCAGTAGTATCGGTTCCGGGTCTCAGTCACCCCTCCACTTT.

Written as DNA, the CDR3 is TGTGCCAGTAATTCTGTGGGACAGGGGGTAGATACGCAGTATTTT. Its translation: CASNSVGQGVDTQYF. The rearrangement uses TRBV19 and TRBJ2-3; 11 positions agree with TRBD1. J lost 5 bases, V lost 7 bases, and 8 bases had no gene match. In germline, CDR1 is LNHDA, CDR2 SQIVND (reference sequence). This CDR3 has 15 amino acids.

The V call is TRBV5-5, the J call TRBJ2-3; TRBD2 agrees at 7 bases. The CDR3 spans 15 residues. Germline trimming cut 2 bases from V and 5 bases from J; bases unmatched to any gene: 8. Germline CDR1 SGHKS, CDR2 YYEKEE (reference sequence). The CDR3 bases are TGTGCCAGCAGCTTTAGCGGGTCGGGGGGAGATACGCAGTATTTT. Translated: CASSFSGSGGDTQYF.

The chain employs TRBV9 and TRBJ2-1; TRBD1 aligns across 7 bases. In germline, CDR1 is SGDLS, CDR2 YYNGEE. J gave up 3 bases and V 3 bases, and 3 bases lay outside the gene matches. The CDR3 runs 14 residues. The CDR3 nucleotides read TGTGCCAGCAGCGGACAGGGCGGCTACAATGAGCAGTTCTTC. Its translation: CASSGQGGYNEQFF. Based on the CDR3 plus reference TRBV9 and TRBJ2-1, the full variable domain is DSGVTQTPKHLITATGQRVTLRCSPRSGDLSVYWYQQSLDQGLQFLIQYYNGEERAKGNILERFSAQQFPDLHSELNLSSLELGDSALYFCASSGQGGYNEQFFGPGTRLTVL.

Only a few counts were recorded for this clone. This sequence joins TRBV19 and TRBJ2-4, with 11 bases fitting TRBD2. Germline values: CDR1 LNHDA, CDR2 SQIVND (reference sequence). Trimming cost V 5 bases and J 9 bases; bases outside gene matches: 6. The CDR3 extends over 14 amino acids. The CDR3 nucleotides read TGTGCCAGTAGTTCTAGCGGGAGGTTCAGCATTCAGTACTTC. Protein product: CASSSSGRFSIQYF. Using reference TRBV19 and TRBJ2-4 for the parts outside the CDR3, the full variable domain is DGGITQSPKYLFRKEGQNVTLSCEQNLNHDAMYWYRQDPGQGLRLIYYSQIVNDFQKGDIAEGYSVSREKKESFPLTVTSAQKNPTAFYLCASSSSGRFSIQYFGAGTRLSVL.

V usage is TRBV30 and J usage is TRBJ1-5, with D uncertain. V lost 2 bases and J lost 7, with 15 bases in between. This CDR3 has 14 residues. Looked up from germline, CDR1 is GTSNPN and CDR2 is SVGIG (reference sequence). CDR3 DNA: TGTGCCTGGAGTCCCACCGGGGTTGGGCAGCCCCAGCATTTT. It encodes CAWSPTGVGQPQHF. Based on the CDR3 plus reference TRBV30 and TRBJ1-5, the full variable domain is SQTIHQWPATLVQPVGSPLSLECTVEGTSNPNLYWYRQAAGRGLQLLFYSVGIGQISSEVPQNLSASRPQDRQFILSSKKLLLSDSGFYLCAWSPTGVGQPQHFGDGTRLSIL.

This clone was counted a single time. This chain joins TRBV5-1 and TRBJ2-5, with 14 bases that match TRBD2. V lost 5 bases to trimming and J lost 0 bases; unmatched junction nucleotides: 3. The CDR3 contains 16 residues. Germline CDR1 is SGHRS and CDR2 is YFSETQ. The CDR3 sequence is CASRQGLAGDQETQYF. CDR3 nucleotide sequence: TGCGCCAGCAGACAGGGACTAGCGGGAGACCAAGAGACCCAGTACTTC.

V usage is TRBV2 and J usage is TRBJ1-2, with 8 nucleotides matching TRBD1. Germline CDR1 and CDR2: SNHLY and FYNNEI. The CDR3 has 16 amino acids. Trimming took 2 bases from V and 4 from J; bases not matched to a gene: 9. CDR3 sequence reads: CASSENAGGRGYGYTF. CDR3 coding DNA: TGTGCCAGCAGTGAAAACGCAGGGGGCAGGGGCTATGGCTACACCTTC.

This chain links TRBV18 with TRBJ2-2, with D perhaps matching TRBD2 (5 bases). CDR3 length: 13 residues. The germline gives CDR1 KGHSH, CDR2 LQKENI. Trimming took off 5 bases at V and 7 bases at J, with 11 bases between the two ends. The CDR3 bases are TGTGCCAGCTCAATGACCGGGGTCGGGGAGCTGTTTTTT. It yields the protein CASSMTGVGELFF.

This chain links TRBV7-2 with TRBJ1-5; a weak D match, TRBD1 (5 bases). CDR1 is SGHTA, CDR2 FQGNSA, per germline. V was shortened by 1 base and J by 9 bases, with 13 bases between the two germline ends. This CDR3 comprises 14 residues. DNA for the CDR3: TGTGCCAGCAGCTTAGATGGACAATCAAGGCCCCAGCATTTT. Translated, it gives CASSLDGQSRPQHF.

The chain uses TRBV11-2 and TRBJ2-1; tentatively, D is TRBD1 (6 bases). V was shortened by 7 bases and J by 0 bases, with 13 bases between the two germline ends. This CDR3 spans 15 amino acids. Germline CDR1 and CDR2: SGHAT and FQNNGV. The CDR3 is CASTSQGISYNEQFF. CDR3 nucleotide sequence: TGTGCCAGCACGAGCCAGGGGATCTCCTACAATGAGCAGTTCTTC.

The sample holds one count of this clone. Here the CDR3 DNA reads TGTGCCAGCAGCCTCGGACAGGGCGGGTCACCCCTCCACTTT. Its protein is CASSLGQGGSPLHF. This rearrangement joins TRBV6-5 to TRBJ1-6, with 8 bases identical to TRBD1. V lost 6 bases to trimming and J lost 10 bases; unmatched junction nucleotides: 8. Germline V gene lookup returns CDR1 MNHEY and CDR2 SVGAGI. The CDR3 totals 14 residues.

Only one count was recorded for this clone. V is TRBV10-3 and J is TRBJ1-2, with no clear D. This CDR3 region has 14 residues. In germline, CDR1 is ENHRY, CDR2 SYGVKD. The V end was cut by 3 bases, the J end by 8 bases, with 16 bases between. The CDR3: CAISDLQSSYGYTF. The DNA for the CDR3 is TGTGCCATCAGTGACCTACAGAGTAGTTACGGCTACACCTTC.

CDR3 nucleotides: TGTGCCAGCAGTGAAGTAGCGGGGGGGCCGAAGCTGTTTTTT. It encodes CASSEVAGGPKLFF. The gene calls are TRBV6-1 and TRBJ2-2, with 11 bases matching TRBD2. Germline V gene data show CDR1 as MNHNS and CDR2 as SASEGT. Trimming took 1 base from V and 12 from J; bases not matched to a gene: 4. The CDR3 spans 14 residues.

The V call is TRBV5-1, the J call TRBJ1-5; possibly TRBD1 for D (5 bases). Germline V gene data show CDR1 as SGHRS and CDR2 as YFSETQ. The CDR3 runs 13 residues. V dropped 0 bases and J dropped 7 bases, with 8 bases sitting between them. The CDR3 sequence is CASSLDRNQPQHF. DNA for the CDR3: TGCGCCAGCAGCTTGGACAGGAACCAGCCCCAGCATTTT.

The chain combines TRBV18 with TRBJ2-7; D is uncertain. Trimming removed 0 bases at V and 0 bases at J, with 12 bases between. From germline, CDR1 is KGHSH and CDR2 LQKENI. The CDR3 loop spans 16 amino acids. For the CDR3, the DNA is TGTGCCAGCTCACCACCGATACCCCTTAGCTCCTACGAGCAGTACTTC. Translation gives CASSPPIPLSSYEQYF.

This sequence joins TRBV28 and TRBJ1-2; 7 nucleotides line up with TRBD1. This CDR3 comprises 14 residues. Germline CDR1 and CDR2: MDHEN and SYDVKM. The V segment lost 6 bases and the J segment 4 bases; nucleotides outside the gene matches: 8. The CDR3, as DNA: TGTGCCAGCAGGAACCAGGGGGTACTCTATGGCTACACCTTC. Translating it yields CASRNQGVLYGYTF.

There are a few counts of this clone. The V call is TRBV6-5, the J call TRBJ2-5, with TRBD1 as a possible D gene (5 bases). V shed 2 bases and J shed 3 bases, with 16 bases lying between them. Germline lookup yields CDR1 MNHEY and CDR2 SVGAGI. There are 16 residues in the CDR3. CDR3 protein: CASSYLRGQGKETQYF. CDR3 in DNA: TGTGCCAGCAGTTACCTTAGAGGACAAGGAAAAGAGACCCAGTACTTC.

This chain connects TRBV11-2 to TRBJ2-1, with D possibly being TRBD2 (5 bases). The CDR3 loop spans 16 amino acids. Trimming pared 4 bases from V and 4 bases from J, leaving 17 bases between. The germline gives CDR1 SGHAT, CDR2 FQNNGV. The CDR3 nucleotides read TGTGCCAGCAGCTCTGGTCCAAGCGGTCAGTACAATGAGCAGTTCTTC. This translates into CASSSGPSGQYNEQFF. Full variable domain (remainder filled in from reference TRBV11-2 and TRBJ2-1): EAGVAQSPRYKIIEKRQSVAFWCNPISGHATLYWYQQILGQGPKLLIQFQNNGVVDDSQLPKDRFSAERLKGVDSTLKIQPAKLEDSAVYLCASSSGPSGQYNEQFFGPGTRLTVL.

The chain is built from TRBV6-1 and TRBJ2-3, with 7 bases aligning to TRBD2. The CDR3 runs 18 residues. Germline assignment: CDR1 MNHNS and CDR2 SASEGT. After removal of 0 bases from V and 6 bases from J, the junction contained 15 bases not matched to a gene. CDR3 sequence (DNA): TGTGCCAGCAGTGAAGCGGGGGGGGAAGCCCCCCCACACGATACGCAGTATTTT. This codes for CASSEAGGEAPPHDTQYF.